Shown below are 26 T cell receptor beta chains from a single sample sequenced in a study of PD-L1 blockade in urothelial cancer. Generated by immunoSEQ multiplex PCR, the TCRdb table keeps only in-frame clones and is missing some. In the table there are around 49,000 clones, around 90% of which are singletons. Time point noted: peripheral blood 6 weeks after treatment start. The sample consisted of PBMCs, taken around atezolizumab (anti-PD-L1) treatment. The origin of the receptors is a man aged 55 to 70 with urothelial cancer.

The V gene is TRBV19, the J gene TRBJ2-1, with D maybe TRBD1 (6 bases). The CDR3 extends over 13 amino acids. Trimming cost V 6 bases and J 4 bases, with 10 bases left between them. Per germline, CDR1 LNHDA and CDR2 SQIVND (reference sequence). The CDR3 sequence is CASRRQAYNEQFF. The CDR3 DNA sequence: TGTGCCAGTAGGAGACAGGCATACAATGAGCAGTTCTTC. Full variable domain (missing parts from reference TRBV19 and TRBJ2-1): DGGITQSPKYLFRKEGQNVTLSCEQNLNHDAMYWYRQDPGQGLRLIYYSQIVNDFQKGDIAEGYSVSREKKESFPLTVTSAQKNPTAFYLCASRRQAYNEQFFGPGTRLTVL.

The sample holds one count of this clone. This chain joins TRBV27 and TRBJ2-3, with 7 bases fitting TRBD1. From germline, CDR1 is MNHEY and CDR2 SMNVEV (reference sequence). After removal of 3 bases from V and 3 bases from J, the junction contained 3 bases not matched to a gene. The CDR3 extends over 14 amino acids. This CDR3 is CASSLGQPTDTQYF. The CDR3 DNA follows: TGTGCCAGCAGTTTGGGACAGCCTACAGATACGCAGTATTTT.

The V gene is TRBV27, the J gene TRBJ2-5; D perhaps matches TRBD1 (7 bases). Germline-derived CDR1 and CDR2 are MNHEY and SMNVEV (reference sequence). This CDR3 spans 15 amino acids. V was clipped by 3 bases and J by 3 bases, with 14 bases between them. Here the CDR3 DNA reads TGTGCCAGCAGTTTTATGGCAGGGGGGAAAGAGACCCAGTACTTC. This encodes CASSFMAGGKETQYF.

V and J are TRBV30 and TRBJ2-2, with TRBD1 identical over 10 bases. Germline assignment: CDR1 GTSNPN and CDR2 SVGIG (reference sequence). V gave up 2 bases and J gave up 5 bases; unmatched junction bases: 14. The CDR3 is made up of 18 amino acids. DNA for the CDR3: TGTGCCTGGAGTTTTATGACAGGGGGCCTGGTGGGGACCGGGGAGCTGTTTTTT. Protein: CAWSFMTGGLVGTGELFF.

This chain uses TRBV6-6 with TRBJ1-1; D is unclear. Germline V gene sequence: CDR1 MNHNY, CDR2 SVGAGI (reference sequence). V lost 5 bases, J lost 1 base, and 8 bases lay in between. The CDR3 runs 13 residues. In nucleotides, the CDR3 is TGTGCCAGCAGTCCCGGTTCGAACACTGAAGCTTTCTTT. Protein sequence: CASSPGSNTEAFF.

The rearrangement joins TRBV25-1 to TRBJ2-2; 7 bases are a match to TRBD2. In germline, CDR1 is MGHDK, CDR2 SYGVNS. CDR3 length equals 16 residues. After removal of 1 base from V and 5 bases from J, the junction contained 7 bases not matched to a gene. The CDR3 DNA reads as TGTGCCAGCAGTGAATTGGGGGGAGGGGAGACCGGGGAGCTGTTTTTT. Translating gives CASSELGGGETGELFF.

The V gene is TRBV18, the J gene TRBJ2-7; possibly TRBD1 for D (5 bases). V lost 2 bases, J lost 4 bases, and 15 bases lay in between. CDR1 KGHSH and CDR2 LQKENI come from the germline V gene. The length of the CDR3 is 15 residues. The CDR3 DNA sequence: TGTGCCAGCTCACCAAGGAATACAGGATTGTACGAGCAGTACTTC. It yields the protein CASSPRNTGLYEQYF.

The chain has TRBV5-1 and TRBJ2-3; 10 bases are a match to TRBD2. In germline, CDR1 is SGHRS, CDR2 YFSETQ. This CDR3 region has 14 residues. After removal of 2 bases from V and 3 bases from J, the junction contained 0 bases not matched to a gene. The CDR3, as DNA: TGCGCCAGCAGCTTTAGCGGGGGGACAGATACGCAGTATTTT. Its protein is CASSFSGGTDTQYF.

This chain uses TRBV6-1 with TRBJ2-7, with 8 bases lining up with TRBD1. This CDR3 comprises 18 residues. Germline loops: CDR1 MNHNS, CDR2 SASEGT. J lost 4 bases, V lost 0 bases, and 14 bases had no gene match. CDR3 protein: CASSEALIRTGLTYEQYF. CDR3 coding DNA: TGTGCCAGCAGTGAAGCTTTGATAAGGACAGGGTTGACGTACGAGCAGTACTTC.

This chain uses TRBV5-1 with TRBJ2-1; 11 positions agree with TRBD2. Trimming at V came to 0 bases and at J to 7 bases, leaving 6 bases not matched to a gene. The length of the CDR3 is 16 residues. From germline, CDR1 is SGHRS and CDR2 YFSETQ. The CDR3 protein is CASSLVLAGGLNEQFF. DNA of the CDR3: TGCGCCAGCAGCTTGGTATTAGCGGGGGGGCTAAATGAGCAGTTCTTC.

This chain links TRBV11-2 with TRBJ2-7; the match to TRBD2 covers 8 bases. Unmatched junction bases numbered 14, after V lost 4 bases and J lost 6 bases. CDR3 length: 16 amino acids. The germline gives CDR1 SGHAT, CDR2 FQNNGV. CDR3 region: CASSSRTRGAQVEQYF. For the CDR3, the DNA is TGTGCCAGCAGCTCAAGAACGCGGGGGGCCCAGGTCGAGCAGTACTTC.

The chain has TRBV7-2 and TRBJ1-3; D unresolved. CDR3 length equals 15 residues. Trimming took off 5 bases at V and 0 bases at J, with 11 bases between the two ends. Germline-derived CDR1 and CDR2 are SGHTA and FQGNSA. As DNA, the CDR3 is TGTGCCAGCAGCGCCGGGTTCACCTCTGGAAACACCATATATTTT. This sequence encodes CASSAGFTSGNTIYF.

In DNA, the CDR3 is TGTGCCTGGAGTGTAATCTCGGGAACTGGCTACACCTTC. The encoded protein is CAWSVISGTGYTF. This chain links TRBV30 with TRBJ1-2, with D hard to call. This CDR3 has 13 amino acids. The V gene's germline CDR1 is GTSNPN and CDR2 SVGIG (reference sequence). V was pared by 0 bases and J by 7 bases, with 12 bases between.

The V and J genes are TRBV7-2 and TRBJ2-7; 9 bases match TRBD1. The CDR3 spans 15 residues. Germline lookup yields CDR1 SGHTA and CDR2 FQGNSA. V shed 5 bases, J shed 3 bases, and the junction held 8 bases outside the gene matches. CDR3 nucleotide sequence: TGTGCCAGCAGCCAAGGGACAGGGACGTTCTACGAGCAGTACTTC. This gives the protein CASSQGTGTFYEQYF.

The chain has TRBV6-5 and TRBJ2-1, with D possibly being TRBD2 (5 bases). V dropped 5 bases and J dropped 15 bases, with 17 bases sitting between them. The germline CDR1 and CDR2 sequences are MNHEY and SVGAGI. CDR3 length: 12 amino acids. In DNA, the CDR3 is TGTGCCAGCAGTAACGCGGGTATGGGTCTGTTCTTC. Its translation is CASSNAGMGLFF.

This chain connects TRBV18 to TRBJ2-3, with D hard to call. V lost 0 bases, J lost 4 bases, and 11 bases lay in between. Per the germline V gene, CDR1 is KGHSH and CDR2 is LQKENI. This CDR3 contains 15 residues. This CDR3 is CASSPPFPLADTQYF. In DNA form, the CDR3 reads TGTGCCAGCTCACCACCGTTCCCGCTAGCAGATACGCAGTATTTT.

The chain is built from TRBV6-5 and TRBJ1-6; no definite D call. V was cut by 3 bases and J by 14 bases, with 17 bases left in between. Per germline, CDR1 MNHEY and CDR2 SVGAGI. This CDR3 contains 14 residues. The CDR3 here is CASSYAPSDGALHF. The DNA for the CDR3 is TGTGCCAGCAGTTATGCCCCCTCCGACGGGGCCCTCCACTTT.

The rearrangement joins TRBV4-3 to TRBJ1-2; D perhaps matches TRBD1 (6 bases). The germline CDR1 and CDR2 sequences are LGHNA and YSLEER. With 7 bases removed from V and 4 bases from J, the gap between germline ends came to 13 bases. The CDR3 is 13 amino acids. CDR3 protein: CASKKQGSYGYTF. CDR3 sequence (DNA): TGCGCCAGCAAGAAACAGGGTTCCTATGGCTACACCTTC.

The chain joins TRBV5-1 to TRBJ1-2, with 12 bases fitting TRBD1. Germline CDR1 SGHRS, CDR2 YFSETQ. Germline trimming cut 4 bases from V and 8 bases from J; bases unmatched to any gene: 9. This CDR3 is built from 15 residues. The CDR3 sequence: CASSPLSGTGGGYTF. The DNA of the CDR3 is TGCGCCAGCAGCCCGCTCTCAGGGACAGGGGGCGGCTACACCTTC.

The chain uses TRBV7-2 and TRBJ2-7; possibly TRBD2 for D (5 bases). Germline V gives CDR1 SGHTA, CDR2 FQGNSA. The length of the CDR3 is 13 residues. V lost 4 bases, J lost 2 bases, and 9 bases lay in between. The CDR3 nucleotides are TGTGCCAGCAGCTCAACTAGAACCTACGAGCAGTACTTC. This codes for CASSSTRTYEQYF. The full variable domain, in which reference TRBV7-2 and TRBJ2-7 provide the parts outside the CDR3, is GAGVSQSPSNKVTEKGKDVELRCDPISGHTALYWYRQSLGQGLEFLIYFQGNSAPDKSGLPSDRFSAERTGGSVSTLTIQRTQQEDSAVYLCASSSTRTYEQYFGPGTRLTVT.

DNA for the CDR3: TGTGCCAGCGACGGACTGGAGTGGGACACCGGGGAGCTGTTTTTT. Residues: CASDGLEWDTGELFF. V usage is TRBV7-9 and J usage is TRBJ2-2, with a tentative D call TRBD2 (5 bases). V lost 8 bases to trimming and J lost 3 bases, with 16 bases between them. Germline CDR1 reads SEHNR; CDR2 reads FQNEAQ (reference sequence). The CDR3 is 15 amino acids.

The chain is built from TRBV19 and TRBJ1-5, with 7 nucleotides matching TRBD1. V trimming: 3 bases; J trimming: 4 bases; junction bases outside the gene matches: 3. The CDR3 runs to 14 residues. Germline values: CDR1 LNHDA, CDR2 SQIVND (reference sequence). The DNA for the CDR3 is TGTGCCAGTAGTATCAGGGACAGAAATCAGCCCCAGCATTTT. It encodes CASSIRDRNQPQHF.

The chain carries TRBV28 and TRBJ2-7; 8 bases align to TRBD2. CDR1 and CDR2 (germline): MDHEN, SYDVKM. J lost 3 bases, V lost 7 bases, and 8 bases had no gene match. The CDR3 runs to 14 residues. CDR3 in DNA: TGTGCCAGCAAAGGGACTAGGGCAAACTACGAGCAGTACTTC. Translated: CASKGTRANYEQYF.

The chain employs TRBV5-6 and TRBJ2-7; D uncertain. V was shortened by 2 bases and J by 8 bases, with 17 bases between the two germline ends. Germline values: CDR1 SGHDT, CDR2 YYEEEE. The CDR3 is 14 residues long. The DNA of the CDR3 is TGTGCCAGCAGCTTAAATGGCCGATCAACCCAGCAGTACTTC. Residues: CASSLNGRSTQQYF.

V and J are TRBV28 and TRBJ2-1, with a tentative D call TRBD2 (6 bases). CDR3 length: 16 amino acids. Germline V gene sequence: CDR1 MDHEN, CDR2 SYDVKM. V lost 2 bases, J lost 2 bases, and 13 bases lay in between. The CDR3 is CASSLSGQGTYNEQFF. The CDR3 DNA reads TGTGCCAGCAGTTTAAGCGGGCAGGGAACCTACAATGAGCAGTTCTTC.

V is TRBV28 and J is TRBJ2-7; weak D call: TRBD2 (6 bases). With 2 bases removed from V and 3 bases from J, the gap between germline ends came to 11 bases. This CDR3 region has 14 residues. Germline V gene sequence: CDR1 MDHEN, CDR2 SYDVKM. For the CDR3, the DNA is TGTGCCAGCAGTTTAGAGGCGGGACTCTACGAGCAGTACTTC. This translates into CASSLEAGLYEQYF.